This TCR beta chain was recorded in a study of T cells after yellow fever vaccination. This CDR3 region has 13 residues. The ends were cut back, 6 bases at V and 4 bases at J, with 12 bases in the middle. Looked up from germline, CDR1 is SEHNR and CDR2 is FQNEAQ (reference sequence). In making TCR cDNA, 5'RACE template switching added a universal primer site and UMIs to it. TCRdb passed the 5' RACE reads through MiXCR, listing each CDR3 protein once. There are a few hundred thousand distinct CDR3 sequences in the sample; roughly 3.5% occur only once, and roughly a quarter lies in the top ten. This chain joins TRBV7-9 and TRBJ1-1, with D uncertain. The sequenced sample was PBMCs, obtained on the day of the yellow fever booster vaccination. The clonotype originates from a man younger than 35 who received the YFV17D yellow fever vaccine. The CDR3 protein is CASSLPRGTEAFF. DNA of the CDR3: TGTGCCAGCAGTTTACCGAGAGGCACTGAAGCTTTCTTT.